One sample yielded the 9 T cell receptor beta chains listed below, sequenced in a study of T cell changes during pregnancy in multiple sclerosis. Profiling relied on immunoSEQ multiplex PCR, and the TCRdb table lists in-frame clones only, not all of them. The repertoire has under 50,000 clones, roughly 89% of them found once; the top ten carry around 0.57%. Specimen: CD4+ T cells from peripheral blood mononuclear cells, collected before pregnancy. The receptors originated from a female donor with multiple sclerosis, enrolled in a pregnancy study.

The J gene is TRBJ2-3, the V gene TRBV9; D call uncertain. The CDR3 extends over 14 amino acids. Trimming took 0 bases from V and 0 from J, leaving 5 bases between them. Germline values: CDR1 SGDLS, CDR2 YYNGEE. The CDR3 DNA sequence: TGTGCCAGCAGCGTAGGAACTAGCACAGATACGCAGTATTTT. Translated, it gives CASSVGTSTDTQYF.

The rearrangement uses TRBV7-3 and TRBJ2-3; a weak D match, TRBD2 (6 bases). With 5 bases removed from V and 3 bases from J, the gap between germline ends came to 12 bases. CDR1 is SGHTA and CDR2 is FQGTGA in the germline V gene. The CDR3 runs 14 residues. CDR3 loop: CASSVGLQTDTQYF. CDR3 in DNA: TGTGCCAGCAGCGTCGGACTACAAACAGATACGCAGTATTTT.

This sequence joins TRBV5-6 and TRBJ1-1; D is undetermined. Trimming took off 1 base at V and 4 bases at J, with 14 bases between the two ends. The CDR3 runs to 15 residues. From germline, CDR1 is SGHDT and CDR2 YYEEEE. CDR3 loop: CASSLFGPAGTEAFF. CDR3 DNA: TGTGCCAGCAGCTTGTTTGGGCCGGCGGGCACTGAAGCTTTCTTT.

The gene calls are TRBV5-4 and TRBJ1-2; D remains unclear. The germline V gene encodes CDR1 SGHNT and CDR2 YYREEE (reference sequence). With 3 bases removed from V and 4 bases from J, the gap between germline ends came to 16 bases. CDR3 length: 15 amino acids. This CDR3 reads CASSSNDGLRYGYTF. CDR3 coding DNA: TGTGCCAGCAGCTCGAACGATGGACTGCGCTATGGCTACACCTTC.

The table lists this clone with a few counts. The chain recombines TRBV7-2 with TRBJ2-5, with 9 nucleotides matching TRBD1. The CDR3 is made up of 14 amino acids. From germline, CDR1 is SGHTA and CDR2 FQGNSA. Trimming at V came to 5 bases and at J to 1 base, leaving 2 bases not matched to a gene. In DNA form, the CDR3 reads TGTGCCAGCAGCCAGGGACAGGGCCAAGAGACCCAGTACTTC. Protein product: CASSQGQGQETQYF.

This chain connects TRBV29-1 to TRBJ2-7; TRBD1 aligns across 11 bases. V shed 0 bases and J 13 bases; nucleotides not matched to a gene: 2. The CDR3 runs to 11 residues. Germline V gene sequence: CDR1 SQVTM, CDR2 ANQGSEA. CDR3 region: CSVEDGTGGYF. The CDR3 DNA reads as TGCAGCGTTGAAGATGGGACAGGGGGTTACTTC.

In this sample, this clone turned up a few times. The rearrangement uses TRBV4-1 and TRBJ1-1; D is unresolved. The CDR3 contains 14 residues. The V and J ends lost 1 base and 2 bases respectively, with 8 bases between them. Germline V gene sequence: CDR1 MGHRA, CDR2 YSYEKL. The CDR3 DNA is TGCGCCAGCAGCCAAGGGCAGTTTAACACTGAAGCTTTCTTT. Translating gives CASSQGQFNTEAFF.

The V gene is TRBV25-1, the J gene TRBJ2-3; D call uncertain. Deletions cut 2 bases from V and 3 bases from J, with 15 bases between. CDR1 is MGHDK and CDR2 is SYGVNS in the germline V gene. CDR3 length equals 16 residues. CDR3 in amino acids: CASSEVVSLSTDTQYF. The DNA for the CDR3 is TGTGCCAGCAGTGAAGTAGTGTCGTTAAGTACAGATACGCAGTATTTT.

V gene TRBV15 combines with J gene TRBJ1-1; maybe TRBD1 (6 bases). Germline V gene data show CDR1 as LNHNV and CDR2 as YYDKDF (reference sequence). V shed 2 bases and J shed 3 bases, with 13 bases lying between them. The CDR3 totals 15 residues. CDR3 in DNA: TGTGCCACCAGCAGAAGGACAGTTGGGGACACTGAAGCTTTCTTT. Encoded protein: CATSRRTVGDTEAFF.